This T cell receptor (beta chain) was sequenced in a study of T cell responses to AZD1222 COVID-19 vaccine. V trimming: 3 bases; J trimming: 1 base; junction bases outside the gene matches: 3. Germline CDR1 is LNHDA and CDR2 is SQIVND (reference sequence). This CDR3 has 14 residues. TCRdb's copy holds only in-frame clones and misses some; the assay was immunoSEQ multiplex PCR. The sample includes fewer than 120,000 clones, 70% to 90% of them seen just once. This clone was seen a single time. What it binds is unknown. Study-level findings and limits: Donors, mostly white British, included more females; clonal diversity was possibly underestimated.

The gene calls are TRBV19 and TRBJ2-7, with TRBD2 identical over 7 bases. Material: peripheral blood, obtained on day 0 of AZD1222 vaccination. The receptor comes from an adult in good health. DNA for the CDR3: TGTGCCAGTAGTATGTGGGGAGGGTCCTACGAGCAGTACTTC. This codes for CASSMWGGSYEQYF.